This T cell receptor beta chain is from a study of vaccination and CD4 T cells after COVID-19. Study outcomes and limitations: Median numbers of SARS-CoV-2-reactive clonotypes increased from about 20 to 38 (not a significant change). Spike mono-reactivity marked 304 of 307 vaccine-specific clones in convalescent patients.

Once obtained from cultured CD4+ T cells, the DNA was sequenced using the Oncomine TCR Beta short-read assay. It was cultured CD4+ T cells from which genomic DNA was extracted. TCRdb re-called the PCR reads through MiXCR, storing one row per CDR3 protein. In the table there are some 16,000 distinct CDR3 sequences, approximately 50% of which are singletons. Indicated treatment: approximately 9-day PBMC culture with coronavirus spike peptide pools or control peptides (ViraFEST assay). Positive PCR tests were logged from March through December 2020, ahead of US Alpha, Beta and Delta variants. V lost 5 bases, J lost 6 bases, and 20 bases lay in between. Germline V gives CDR1 MNHEY, CDR2 SVGEGT. The CDR3 is 16 residues long. To note about this clonotype: What it recognizes is unknown.

The TCR sequence derives from a human donor who had recovered from COVID-19. The chain joins TRBV6-2 or TRBV6-3 to TRBJ1-5, with D unclear. Sequencing was carried out using CD4+ T cells from blood, cultured in vitro. CDR3 amino acids: CASSRAPGKRGQPQHF. The CDR3 DNA reads as TGTGCCAGCAGTAGGGCCCCGGGGAAACGAGGTCAGCCCCAGCATTTT.